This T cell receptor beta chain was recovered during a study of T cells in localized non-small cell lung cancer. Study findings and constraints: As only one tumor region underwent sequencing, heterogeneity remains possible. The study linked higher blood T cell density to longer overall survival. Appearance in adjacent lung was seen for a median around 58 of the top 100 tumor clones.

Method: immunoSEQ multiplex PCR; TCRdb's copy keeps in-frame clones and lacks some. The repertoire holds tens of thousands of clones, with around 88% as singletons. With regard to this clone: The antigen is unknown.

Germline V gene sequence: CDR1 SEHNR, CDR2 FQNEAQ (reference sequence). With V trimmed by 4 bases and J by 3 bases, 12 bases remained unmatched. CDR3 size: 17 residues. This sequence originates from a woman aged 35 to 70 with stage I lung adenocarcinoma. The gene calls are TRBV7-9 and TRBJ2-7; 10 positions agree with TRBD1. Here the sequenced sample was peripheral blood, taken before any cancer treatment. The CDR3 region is CASSSGLGTGESYEQYF. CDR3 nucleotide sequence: TGTGCCAGCAGCTCAGGCCTCGGGACAGGGGAAAGCTACGAGCAGTACTTC.